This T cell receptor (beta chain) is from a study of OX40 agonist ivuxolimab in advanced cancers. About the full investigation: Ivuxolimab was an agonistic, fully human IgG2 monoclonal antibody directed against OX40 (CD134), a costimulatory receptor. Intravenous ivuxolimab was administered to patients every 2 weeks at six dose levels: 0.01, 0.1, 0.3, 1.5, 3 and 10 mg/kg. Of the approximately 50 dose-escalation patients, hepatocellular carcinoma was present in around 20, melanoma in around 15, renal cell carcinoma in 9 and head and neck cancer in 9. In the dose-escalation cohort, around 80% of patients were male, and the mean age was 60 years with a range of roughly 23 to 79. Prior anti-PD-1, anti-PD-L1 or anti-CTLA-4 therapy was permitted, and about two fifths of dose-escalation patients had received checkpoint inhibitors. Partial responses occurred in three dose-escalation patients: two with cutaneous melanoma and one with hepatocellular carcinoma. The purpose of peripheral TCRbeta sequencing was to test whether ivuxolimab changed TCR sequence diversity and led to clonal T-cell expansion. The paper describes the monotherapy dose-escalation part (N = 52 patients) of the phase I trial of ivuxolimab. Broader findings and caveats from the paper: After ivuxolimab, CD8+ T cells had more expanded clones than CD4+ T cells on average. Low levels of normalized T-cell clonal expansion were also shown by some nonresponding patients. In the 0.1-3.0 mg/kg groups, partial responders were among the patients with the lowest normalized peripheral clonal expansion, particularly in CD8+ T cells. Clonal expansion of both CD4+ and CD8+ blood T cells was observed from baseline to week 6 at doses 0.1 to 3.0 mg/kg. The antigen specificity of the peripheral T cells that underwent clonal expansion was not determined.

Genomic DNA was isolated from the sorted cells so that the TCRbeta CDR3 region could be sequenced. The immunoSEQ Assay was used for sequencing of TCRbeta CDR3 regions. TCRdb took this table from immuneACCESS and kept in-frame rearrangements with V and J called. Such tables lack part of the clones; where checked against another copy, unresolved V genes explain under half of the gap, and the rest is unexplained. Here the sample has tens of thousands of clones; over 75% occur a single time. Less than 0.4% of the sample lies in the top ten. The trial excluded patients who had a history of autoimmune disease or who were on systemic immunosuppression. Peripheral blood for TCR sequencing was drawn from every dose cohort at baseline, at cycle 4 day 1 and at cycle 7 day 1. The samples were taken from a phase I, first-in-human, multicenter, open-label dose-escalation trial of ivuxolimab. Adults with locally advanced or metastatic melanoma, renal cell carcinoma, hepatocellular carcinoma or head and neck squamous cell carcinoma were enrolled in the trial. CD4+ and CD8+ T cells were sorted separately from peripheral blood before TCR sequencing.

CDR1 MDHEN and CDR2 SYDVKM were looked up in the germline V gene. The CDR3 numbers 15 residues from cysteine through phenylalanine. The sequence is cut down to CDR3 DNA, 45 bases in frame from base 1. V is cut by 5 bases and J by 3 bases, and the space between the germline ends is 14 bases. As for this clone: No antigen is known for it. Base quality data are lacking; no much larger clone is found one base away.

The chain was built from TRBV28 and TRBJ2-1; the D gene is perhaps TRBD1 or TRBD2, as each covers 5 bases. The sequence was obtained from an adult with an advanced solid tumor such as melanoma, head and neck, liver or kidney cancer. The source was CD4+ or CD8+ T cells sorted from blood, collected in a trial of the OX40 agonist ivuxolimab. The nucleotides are TGTGCCAGCAGTCCCGACGGGGCGGTCTACAATGAGCAGTTCTTC. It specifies CASSPDGAVYNEQFF.